The entry below gives a single T cell receptor (beta chain) sequence along with its context. Antigen unknown. The data derive from a study of cytomegalovirus exposure and HLA in healthy donors. General study findings and limits: In a later analysis, HLA-associated beta chains showed higher expansion and lower generation probabilities than comparable chains. There were fewer than 200 TCR beta chains listed as cytomegalovirus-associated. It was assumed in the presence/absence analyses that sequencing depth was roughly uniform across donors.

The CDR3 spans 16 residues. After removal of 1 base from V and 5 bases from J, the junction contained 7 bases not matched to a gene. Germline V gene lookup returns CDR1 SEHNR and CDR2 FQNEAQ (reference sequence). Both 60 Vbeta primers and 13 Jbeta primers went into the PCR. Clones were read by immunoSEQ multiplex PCR, and TCRdb kept only the in-frame ones, dropping some. Here the sample spans around 130,000 clones, more than 60% being singletons. The origin of this receptor is a woman aged 40 to 55 in good health and CMV-seropositive. The sequencing input was PBMCs. This chain uses TRBV7-9 with TRBJ2-5; TRBD2 matches 10 bases. CDR3 sequence reads: CASSLGSGGALETQYF. The CDR3 DNA is TGTGCCAGCAGCTTAGGAAGCGGGGGGGCCTTGGAGACCCAGTACTTC.